This TCR beta chain was documented in a study of T cells after yellow fever vaccination. This clonotype was detected many times. This CDR3 spans 12 amino acids. Germline CDR1 is DFQATT and CDR2 is SNEGSKA (reference sequence). V lost 5 bases to trimming and J lost 1 base, with 7 bases between them. MiXCR, applied by TCRdb to the 5' RACE reads, yields one record per CDR3 protein. Here the sample spans hundreds of thousands of distinct CDR3 sequences, roughly 8.7% being singletons. The J gene is TRBJ2-3, the V gene TRBV20-1; the D is unclear. The clonotype originates from a man aged 18-30 years who received the YFV17D yellow fever vaccine. Sequenced here: PBMCs, sampled on the day of the first yellow fever vaccination. DNA of the CDR3: TGCAGTGCTGCGACACGCACAGATACGCAGTATTTT. Protein: CSAATRTDTQYF.